The 12 T cell receptor beta chains presented below share a single source sample, sequenced in a study of CD8 T cells in ankylosing spondylitis. TCRdb reanalysed the 5' RACE reads using MiXCR and keeps one entry per CDR3 protein. Among under 250,000 distinct CDR3 sequences listed, 8% to 9% were seen once. The source material was blood, either unsorted or a sorted T cell fraction (not recorded which). These receptors were obtained from a female donor with ankylosing spondylitis or in good health (not recorded which).

The chain combines TRBV7-2 with TRBJ2-7; D may be TRBD2 (5 bases). Deletions cut 6 bases from V and 7 bases from J, with 19 bases between. This CDR3 spans 14 amino acids. From germline, CDR1 is SGHTA and CDR2 FQGNSA. The CDR3 region is CASSSGLGGPEQYF. CDR3 nucleotide sequence: TGTGCCAGCAGTTCGGGATTGGGCGGCCCAGAGCAGTACTTC. Looking up the rest from reference TRBV7-2 and TRBJ2-7 gives the full variable domain: GAGVSQSPSNKVTEKGKDVELRCDPISGHTALYWYRQSLGQGLEFLIYFQGNSAPDKSGLPSDRFSAERTGGSVSTLTIQRTQQEDSAVYLCASSSGLGGPEQYFGPGTRLTVT.

In its sample, this clonotype was seen many times. The chain couples TRBV10-3 to TRBJ1-3; the D is unclear. V was pared by 2 bases and J by 5 bases, with 16 bases between. This CDR3 has 16 residues. In germline, CDR1 is ENHRY, CDR2 SYGVKD. The CDR3 here is CAISEPDRSSRNTIYF. CDR3 sequence (DNA): TGTGCCATCAGTGAGCCCGACCGGAGTAGCCGAAACACCATATATTTT.

This clonotype was found a few times. The chain combines TRBV18 with TRBJ1-1; 9 bases agree with TRBD1. CDR1 is KGHSH and CDR2 is LQKENI in the germline V gene. V lost 3 bases and J lost 4; bases outside the gene matches: 9. This CDR3 has 16 amino acids. DNA of the CDR3: TGTGCCAGCTCACCGACACAGGGGGCAGTTGGCACTGAAGCTTTCTTT. Its translation: CASSPTQGAVGTEAFF.

There are many counts of this clonotype. V gene TRBV25-1 combines with J gene TRBJ1-1; D perhaps matches TRBD1 (6 bases). V gave up 4 bases and J gave up 3 bases, with 15 bases separating them. The CDR3 contains 15 residues. Germline V lookup: CDR1 MGHDK, CDR2 SYGVNS. CDR3 nucleotide sequence: TGTGCCAGCAGTGGGTACAGGGCGAGGGACACTGAAGCTTTCTTT. It yields the protein CASSGYRARDTEAFF. Together with reference TRBV25-1 and TRBJ1-1, the CDR3 gives the full variable domain: EADIYQTPRYLVIGTGKKITLECSQTMGHDKMYWYQQDPGMELHLIHYSYGVNSTEKGDLSSESTVSRIRTEHFPLTLESARPSHTSQYLCASSGYRARDTEAFFGQGTRLTVV.

This clonotype was detected many times. This chain joins TRBV5-1 and TRBJ2-1; 7 bases agree with TRBD1. V was clipped by 2 bases and J by 3 bases; unmatched bases: 5. The germline V gene encodes CDR1 SGHRS and CDR2 YFSETQ. The CDR3 covers 15 residues. CDR3 nucleotides: TGCGCCAGCAGCTTACGACAGGGCCTCTACAATGAGCAGTTCTTC. Its protein product is CASSLRQGLYNEQFF.

This clonotype came up many times. The chain uses TRBV29-1 and TRBJ1-2; D unresolved. This CDR3 has 11 amino acids. Trimming left V 7 bases short and J 9 bases short, with 15 bases between. From germline, CDR1 is SQVTM and CDR2 ANQGSEA. The CDR3 DNA follows: TGCAGCGCCGGCGGCAGAGAGAGCTACACCTTC. Translation: CSAGGRESYTF. The full variable domain, in which reference TRBV29-1 and TRBJ1-2 provide the parts outside the CDR3, is SAVISQKPSRDICQRGTSLTIQCQVDSQVTMMFWYRQQPGQSLTLIATANQGSEATYESGFVIDKFPISRPNLTFSTLTVSNMSPEDSSIYLCSAGGRESYTFGSGTRLTVV.

This clonotype was counted at least ten times. The chain combines TRBV20-1 with TRBJ2-7; 10 bases line up with TRBD2. CDR3 length equals 15 residues. The trim removed 6 bases at V and 3 bases at J, leaving 11 bases unmatched. Germline CDR1 DFQATT, CDR2 SNEGSKA (reference sequence). CDR3 DNA sequence: TGCAGTGCGGATAGCGGGAGGCCAGGGGACTACGAGCAGTACTTC. Encoded protein: CSADSGRPGDYEQYF.

This clonotype was found many times. The chain is built from TRBV7-2 and TRBJ1-1, with a weak D call TRBD1 (6 bases). Germline lookup yields CDR1 SGHTA and CDR2 FQGNSA. V lost 3 bases, J lost 2 bases, and 13 bases lay in between. The CDR3 contains 15 residues. CDR3 DNA: TGTGCCAGCAGCTTCCCAGGGGCGAAAAACACTGAAGCTTTCTTT. It is translated as CASSFPGAKNTEAFF.

In this sample, this clonotype turned up many times. The rearrangement uses TRBV11-3 and TRBJ2-2; no clear D. There are 13 residues in the CDR3. Trimming took 4 bases from V and 4 from J, leaving 7 bases between them. Per germline, CDR1 SGHNT and CDR2 YENEEA. CDR3 in DNA: TGTGCCAGCAGCTCCCGACCCACCGGGGAGCTGTTTTTT. It codes for CASSSRPTGELFF.

The V call is TRBV30, the J call TRBJ2-1, with 7 bases aligning to TRBD2. This CDR3 is 14 amino acids long. CDR1 and CDR2 (germline): GTSNPN, SVGIG (reference sequence). V lost 6 bases to trimming and J lost 4 bases; unmatched junction nucleotides: 9. CDR3 bases: TGTGCCTGTGCCCCGGGACTACTATACAATGAGCAGTTCTTC. Amino acids: CACAPGLLYNEQFF.

This clonotype came up many times. The chain joins TRBV29-1 to TRBJ1-5; D gene unclear. This CDR3 has 12 residues. The ends were cut back, 2 bases at V and 5 bases at J, with 7 bases in the middle. Per the germline V gene, CDR1 is SQVTM and CDR2 is ANQGSEA. CDR3 residues: CSVESPDQPQHF. CDR3 nucleotide sequence: TGCAGCGTTGAAAGTCCCGATCAGCCCCAGCATTTT.

This clonotype was seen a few times. The V and J genes are TRBV11-3 and TRBJ2-5; 8 bases are a match to TRBD1. CDR1 is SGHNT, CDR2 YENEEA, per germline. Trimming cost V 5 bases and J 1 base; bases outside gene matches: 9. The CDR3 loop spans 16 amino acids. The CDR3 spells CASSTRQGTGQETQYF. CDR3 sequence (DNA): TGTGCCAGCAGCACCCGACAGGGGACCGGCCAAGAGACCCAGTACTTC.